The 5 T cell receptor beta chains below all came from one sample that was sequenced in a study of T cells in Graves' hyperthyroidism and ophthalmopathy. Amplification targeted TCR beta CDR3 regions from RNA transcripts. The HTBI primer set was used in a first-round RT-PCR of the TCR CDR3. TCRdb analysed the multiplex PCR reads with MiXCR anew, one entry per CDR3 protein. This sample carries about 180,000 distinct CDR3 sequences, 15% to 20% of them seen once, and the ten largest clones take roughly 32%. The specimen sequenced was blood. These receptors were obtained from a woman between 50 and 59 years old with Graves' hyperthyroidism.

Many counts were recorded for this clonotype. The chain is built from TRBV28 and TRBJ2-1; perhaps TRBD2 as D (5 bases). CDR1 MDHEN and CDR2 SYDVKM come from the germline V gene. The V and J ends lost 3 bases and 1 base respectively, with 16 bases between them. The CDR3 runs 17 residues. This CDR3 is CASSFGAGAFSYNEQFF. The CDR3 bases are TGTGCCAGCAGTTTCGGTGCGGGCGCCTTTTCCTACAATGAGCAGTTCTTC.

This rearrangement joins TRBV18 to TRBJ2-1, with a possible D match to TRBD1 (6 bases). V lost 6 bases and J 6 bases, leaving 12 bases between the germline ends. Germline CDR1 is KGHSH and CDR2 is LQKENI. This CDR3 spans 13 amino acids. CDR3 DNA: TGTGCCAGCTCCGCAGGACAGTCCAATGAGCAGTTCTTC. Translated, it gives CASSAGQSNEQFF.

J is TRBJ1-5 and V is TRBV28; D gene ambiguous. V dropped 7 bases and J dropped 3 bases, with 16 bases sitting between them. This CDR3 has 15 amino acids. Germline V gene sequence: CDR1 MDHEN, CDR2 SYDVKM. The CDR3 DNA reads TGTGCCAGCACCCCTTTGAAGCAGAACAATCAGCCCCAGCATTTT. Its translation is CASTPLKQNNQPQHF.

This clonotype was seen repeatedly, ten times or more. This chain uses TRBV7-9 with TRBJ2-3, with 8 nucleotides matching TRBD1. Germline values: CDR1 SEHNR, CDR2 FQNEAQ (reference sequence). The CDR3 runs to 15 residues. Germline trimming cut 3 bases from V and 0 bases from J; bases unmatched to any gene: 2. The CDR3 here is CASSFQGASTDTQYF. The CDR3 DNA sequence: TGTGCCAGCAGCTTCCAGGGGGCTAGCACAGATACGCAGTATTTT.

The genes are TRBV19 and TRBJ2-3; D is possibly TRBD2 (7 bases). The V end was cut by 4 bases, the J end by 3 bases, with 17 bases between. CDR3 length equals 16 residues. CDR1 is LNHDA, CDR2 SQIVND, per germline (reference sequence). This chain's CDR3 is CASSTGGGGTTDTQYF. The CDR3 nucleotides are TGTGCCAGTAGTACGGGGGGCGGGGGCACGACAGATACGCAGTATTTT.